This T cell receptor beta chain was captured in a study of identical twins. Germline assignment: CDR1 MNHNS and CDR2 SASEGT. The CDR3 covers 16 residues. V trimming: 4 bases; J trimming: 9 bases; junction bases outside the gene matches: 14. TCRdb re-derived calls from the 5' RACE reads in MiXCR, one entry per CDR3 protein. This sample has around 480,000 distinct CDR3 sequences, with 13% to 15% found just once. Separately, the same data were catalogued under a study of yellow fever vaccine responses in identical twins.

The rearrangement joins TRBV6-1 to TRBJ2-1, with 8 bases lining up with TRBD1. This sequence was found in a woman under 30 in good health. Source material: CD4+ T cells sorted from blood. The CDR3 DNA sequence: TGTGCCAGCAGTGCTCCCGTCAGGGGGCTTATTGTTGAGCAGTTCTTC. The encoded protein is CASSAPVRGLIVEQFF.